Presented here are 26 T cell receptor beta chains from one specimen sequenced in a study of Ad26.COV2.S vaccination and SARS-CoV-2 variants. The protocol was immunoSEQ multiplex PCR, while the TCRdb copy is restricted to in-frame clones and leaves out a portion. The sample lists 300,000 to 450,000 clones, 92% occurring once. The sequenced sample was peripheral blood, obtained after recovery from COVID-19. The receptors originated from a human donor who had recovered from COVID-19.

This chain links TRBV5-1 with TRBJ2-3, with 10 bases that match TRBD1. Germline V gene data show CDR1 as SGHRS and CDR2 as YFSETQ. CDR3 length: 15 amino acids. V was pared by 5 bases and J by 2 bases, with 5 bases of the junction left unmatched. CDR3 DNA: TGCGCCAGCAGATCCGGGACAGGGGACACAGATACGCAGTATTTT. Translation: CASRSGTGDTDTQYF. The whole variable domain, filled in from reference TRBV5-1 and TRBJ2-3, reads KAGVTQTPRYLIKTRGQQVTLSCSPISGHRSVSWYQQTPGQGLQFLFEYFSETQRNKGNFPGRFSGRQFSNSRSEMNVSTLELGDSALYLCASRSGTGDTDTQYFGPGTRLTVL.

J is TRBJ1-2 and V is TRBV5-4; TRBD1 matches 8 bases. The trim removed 8 bases at V and 2 bases at J, leaving 5 bases unmatched. The length of the CDR3 is 13 residues. Germline lookup yields CDR1 SGHNT and CDR2 YYREEE (reference sequence). Here the CDR3 reads CASQDRANYGYTF. CDR3 bases: TGTGCCAGTCAGGACAGGGCAAACTATGGCTACACCTTC.

The V gene is TRBV5-4, the J gene TRBJ2-7; D possibly matches TRBD1 or TRBD2 (5 bases each). Germline assignment: CDR1 SGHNT and CDR2 YYREEE (reference sequence). V lost 5 bases and J 2 bases, leaving 14 bases between the germline ends. The CDR3 has 14 residues. CDR3 sequence: CASSYGTGPYEQYF. The CDR3 region has the DNA TGTGCCAGCAGTTACGGGACGGGACCCTACGAGCAGTACTTC.

The chain combines TRBV5-8 with TRBJ2-2; no clear D gene. Looked up from germline, CDR1 is SGHTS and CDR2 is YDEGEE. The CDR3 is 13 amino acids. With 4 bases removed from V and 7 bases from J, the gap between germline ends came to 11 bases. The CDR3 spells CASSHLGIGELFF. CDR3 bases: TGTGCCAGCAGCCACCTAGGAATCGGGGAGCTGTTTTTT.

The chain links TRBV7-8 to TRBJ1-1; TRBD1 is a possible D gene (5 bases). Germline assignment: CDR1 SGHVS and CDR2 FQNEAQ. The CDR3 runs to 14 residues. Trimming left V 5 bases short and J 6 bases short, with 16 bases between. The DNA of the CDR3 is TGTGCCAGCAGCCCCCCGGGGGAATTCGCTGAAGCTTTCTTT. Protein sequence: CASSPPGEFAEAFF.

The genes are TRBV4-1 and TRBJ2-1; unclear D gene. The ends were cut back, 0 bases at V and 10 bases at J, with 16 bases in the middle. Looked up from germline, CDR1 is MGHRA and CDR2 is YSYEKL. CDR3 length: 15 amino acids. CDR3 residues: CASSQEDTLLVEQFF. CDR3 DNA sequence: TGCGCCAGCAGCCAAGAAGACACGCTCCTTGTGGAGCAGTTCTTC.

The V call is TRBV11-3, the J call TRBJ1-2; the D is unclear. This CDR3 contains 14 residues. V was cut by 3 bases and J by 4 bases, with 12 bases left in between. The germline V gene encodes CDR1 SGHNT and CDR2 YENEEA. This CDR3 reads CASSFPPFGYGYTF. CDR3 in DNA: TGTGCCAGCAGCTTTCCACCCTTTGGCTATGGCTACACCTTC.

This chain joins TRBV24-1 and TRBJ2-2, with TRBD2 as a possible D gene (5 bases). This CDR3 spans 14 amino acids. The germline V gene has CDR1 KGHDR and CDR2 SFDVKD. V shed 9 bases and J shed 6 bases, with 16 bases lying between them. The CDR3 sequence is CATSANSGSGELFF. The CDR3 nucleotides read TGTGCCACCTCTGCCAACAGCGGCTCCGGGGAGCTGTTTTTT.

The CDR3 protein is CASSLDAGGYNEQFF. The CDR3 nucleotides are TGTGCCAGCAGCTTGGACGCGGGGGGCTACAATGAGCAGTTCTTC. The chain carries TRBV5-5 and TRBJ2-1, with TRBD2 matching over 8 bases. Per germline, CDR1 SGHKS and CDR2 YYEKEE (reference sequence). The V segment lost 0 bases and the J segment 3 bases; nucleotides outside the gene matches: 2. This CDR3 has 15 residues.

J is TRBJ2-3 and V is TRBV6-5; weak D call: TRBD2 (6 bases). Deletions cut 2 bases from V and 2 bases from J, with 14 bases between. The germline gives CDR1 MNHEY, CDR2 SVGAGI. CDR3 length: 16 amino acids. The CDR3 protein is CASSYKRGTSTDTQYF. Here the CDR3 DNA reads TGTGCCAGCAGTTACAAACGGGGGACCTCCACAGATACGCAGTATTTT.

CDR3 amino acids: CASRNGGRGTDTQYF. DNA of the CDR3: TGTGCCAGCAGGAACGGGGGCAGGGGCACAGATACGCAGTATTTT. The gene calls are TRBV6-5 and TRBJ2-3, with D perhaps TRBD1 or TRBD2 (6 bases each). Germline CDR1 MNHEY, CDR2 SVGAGI. V lost 6 bases and J 1 base, leaving 14 bases between the germline ends. This CDR3 spans 15 amino acids.

The V gene is TRBV5-1, the J gene TRBJ2-3, with a possible D match to TRBD1 (6 bases). In germline, CDR1 is SGHRS, CDR2 YFSETQ. CDR3 size: 16 residues. The V end lost 3 bases, the J end lost 6 bases, and 20 bases lay between the germline ends. CDR3 loop: CASSSLFRGSGDTQYF. The CDR3 DNA reads as TGCGCCAGCAGCTCCCTTTTTAGGGGGTCAGGGGATACGCAGTATTTT.

V is TRBV7-3 and J is TRBJ1-1, with TRBD1 matching 9 bases. Germline V lookup: CDR1 SGHTA, CDR2 FQGTGA. CDR3 size: 13 residues. With V trimmed by 7 bases and J by 4 bases, 4 bases remained unmatched. The CDR3 sequence is CASKTGQGTEAFF. The CDR3 DNA follows: TGTGCCAGCAAAACGGGACAGGGCACTGAAGCTTTCTTT.

The chain couples TRBV5-1 to TRBJ2-4, with 11 bases identical to TRBD2. Germline lookup yields CDR1 SGHRS and CDR2 YFSETQ. CDR3 length: 14 residues. Unmatched junction bases numbered 0, after V lost 0 bases and J lost 7 bases. In nucleotides, the CDR3 is TGCGCCAGCAGCTTGGGACTAGCGGGGAACATTCAGTACTTC. It yields the protein CASSLGLAGNIQYF.

This clone came up once. The chain employs TRBV19 and TRBJ2-6, with unresolved D. Trimming removed 7 bases from V and 0 bases from J, with 16 bases in between. CDR1 is LNHDA, CDR2 SQIVND, per germline (reference sequence). This CDR3 spans 17 amino acids. Here the CDR3 reads CASTLTTVSSGANVLTF. In DNA form, the CDR3 reads TGTGCCAGTACCCTCACAACAGTAAGCTCTGGGGCCAACGTCCTGACTTTC.

The rearrangement joins TRBV6-5 to TRBJ2-7; 7 bases match TRBD2. This CDR3 spans 14 amino acids. Germline values: CDR1 MNHEY, CDR2 SVGAGI. The V and J ends lost 5 bases and 6 bases, in that order; junction bases with no gene match: 10. As DNA, the CDR3 is TGTGCCAGCAGTATAAGGACTAGAGGAGGCGAGCAGTACTTC. As protein: CASSIRTRGGEQYF.

This chain connects TRBV23-1 to TRBJ1-2; D perhaps matches TRBD1 (6 bases). TRBV23-1 is recorded as an ORF, its role being uncertain. V was trimmed by 4 bases and J by 8 bases, leaving 17 bases between them. CDR3 length: 14 residues. The CDR3 loop reads CASSRDRLSRGYTF. The CDR3 nucleotides are TGCGCCAGCAGTCGCGACAGGTTAAGTCGGGGCTACACCTTC.

The chain links TRBV12-5 to TRBJ1-2; TRBD1 matches at 9 bases. The CDR3 has 14 amino acids. Germline-derived CDR1 and CDR2 are LGHNT and FRNRAP. Germline trimming cut 2 bases from V and 8 bases from J; bases unmatched to any gene: 6. CDR3 residues: CASGLPGTGRGYTF. Here the CDR3 DNA reads TGTGCTAGTGGTTTGCCCGGGACAGGGAGAGGCTACACCTTC.

This clone was seen once. V and J are TRBV6-5 and TRBJ2-7; 7 nucleotides agree with TRBD1. The CDR3 is made up of 13 amino acids. The V gene end was trimmed by 2 bases and the J gene end by 6 bases; junction bases not matched to a gene: 4. Germline lookup yields CDR1 MNHEY and CDR2 SVGAGI. For the CDR3, the DNA is TGTGCCAGCAGTTACGGGAACAGGGGCGAGCAGTACTTC. Encoded protein: CASSYGNRGEQYF.

The CDR3 here is CASSLDLPRGYEQYF. Here the CDR3 DNA reads TGTGCCAGCAGCTTAGATTTACCCAGGGGATACGAGCAGTACTTC. The chain has TRBV11-2 and TRBJ2-7; tentative D call: TRBD1 (6 bases). The CDR3 loop spans 15 amino acids. Trimming took off 0 bases at V and 4 bases at J, with 13 bases between the two ends. CDR1 SGHAT and CDR2 FQNNGV come from the germline V gene.

The chain has TRBV13 and TRBJ1-2, with D possibly TRBD1 on 6 matching bases. V lost 0 bases, J lost 6 bases, and 17 bases lay in between. The CDR3 loop spans 16 amino acids. Looked up from germline, CDR1 is PRHDT and CDR2 is FYEKMQ (reference sequence). CDR3 nucleotide sequence: TGTGCCAGCAGCTTAGGGGGGCCAGGGGTTAGCAATGGCTACACCTTC. It encodes CASSLGGPGVSNGYTF.

V is TRBV7-2 and J is TRBJ1-1; weak D call: TRBD1 (5 bases). The CDR3 is 13 amino acids. Germline V CDR1 and CDR2: SGHTA, FQGNSA. The germline V and J ends were trimmed by 6 bases and 2 bases, with 10 bases remaining between them. In nucleotides, the CDR3 is TGTGCCAGCAGTACACAGGTTAACACTGAAGCTTTCTTT. It is translated as CASSTQVNTEAFF.

This clone came up a few times. The chain employs TRBV14 and TRBJ2-7; D is perhaps TRBD1 (5 bases). The ends were cut back, 0 bases at V and 6 bases at J, with 12 bases in the middle. The CDR3 loop spans 14 amino acids. Germline V gene sequence: CDR1 SGHDN, CDR2 FVKESK. The CDR3: CASSQDKGVGEQYF. CDR3 DNA sequence: TGTGCCAGCAGCCAAGATAAAGGGGTTGGCGAGCAGTACTTC.

This chain links TRBV4-3 with TRBJ2-5; D tentatively reads TRBD1 or TRBD2 (5 bases each). The CDR3 loop spans 14 amino acids. Between the trimmed V and J ends, which lost 0 bases and 5 bases, there was a span of 10 bases. The V gene's germline CDR1 is LGHNA and CDR2 YSLEER. CDR3 nucleotides: TGCGCCAGCAGCCAAGATTCGGGGCTGGAGACCCAGTACTTC. It is translated as CASSQDSGLETQYF.

The chain couples TRBV12-5 to TRBJ2-3, with 9 bases fitting TRBD2. V shed 6 bases and J 2 bases; nucleotides not matched to a gene: 9. The CDR3 has 16 amino acids. The germline gives CDR1 LGHNT, CDR2 FRNRAP. The DNA for the CDR3 is TGTGCTAGTGGCGGCGGTCTAGCGGGGAACACAGATACGCAGTATTTT. Its protein product is CASGGGLAGNTDTQYF.

The V gene is TRBV6-2 or TRBV6-3, the J gene TRBJ1-2, with D possibly being TRBD1 (5 bases). The CDR3 is made up of 12 amino acids. Trimming removed 2 bases from V and 7 bases from J, with 8 bases in between. Germline V gene lookup returns CDR1 MNHEY and CDR2 SVGEGT. CDR3 sequence reads: CASSYRGVGYTF. The CDR3 DNA follows: TGTGCCAGCAGTTACCGAGGGGTTGGCTACACCTTC.